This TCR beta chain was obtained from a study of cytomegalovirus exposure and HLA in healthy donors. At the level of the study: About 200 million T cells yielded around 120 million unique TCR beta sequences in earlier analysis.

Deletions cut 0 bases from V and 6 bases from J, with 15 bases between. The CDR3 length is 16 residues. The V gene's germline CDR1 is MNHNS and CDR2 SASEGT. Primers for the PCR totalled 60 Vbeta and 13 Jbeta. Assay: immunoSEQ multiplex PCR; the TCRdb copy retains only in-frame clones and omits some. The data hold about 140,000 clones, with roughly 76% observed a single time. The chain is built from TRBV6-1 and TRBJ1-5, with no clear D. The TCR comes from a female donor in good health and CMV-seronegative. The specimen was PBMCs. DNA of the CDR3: TGTGCCAGCAGTGAAGCCGTACACCCCGGGAGTCAGCCCCAGCATTTT. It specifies CASSEAVHPGSQPQHF.